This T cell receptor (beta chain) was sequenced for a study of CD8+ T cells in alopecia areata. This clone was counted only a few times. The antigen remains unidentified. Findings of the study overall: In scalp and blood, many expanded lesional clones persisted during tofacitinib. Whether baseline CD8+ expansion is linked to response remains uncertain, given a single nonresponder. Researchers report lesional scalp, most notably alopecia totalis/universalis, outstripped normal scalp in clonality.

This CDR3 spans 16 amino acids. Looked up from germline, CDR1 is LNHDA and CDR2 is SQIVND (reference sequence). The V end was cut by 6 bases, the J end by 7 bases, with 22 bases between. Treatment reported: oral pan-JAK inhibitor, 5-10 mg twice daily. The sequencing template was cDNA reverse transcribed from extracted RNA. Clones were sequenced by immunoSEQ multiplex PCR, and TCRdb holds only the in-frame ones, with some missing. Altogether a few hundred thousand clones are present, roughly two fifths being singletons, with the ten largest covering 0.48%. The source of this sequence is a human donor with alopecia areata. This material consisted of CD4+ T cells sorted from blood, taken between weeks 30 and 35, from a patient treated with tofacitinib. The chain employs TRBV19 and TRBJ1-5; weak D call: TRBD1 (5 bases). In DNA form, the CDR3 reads TGTGCCAGTAGGTCCTCCGGGACCCAAATAAGGCAGCCCCAGCATTTT. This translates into CASRSSGTQIRQPQHF.